Below are 5 T cell receptor beta chains sequenced from a single sample in a study of shared clonotypes between healthy human individuals. Positively selected for CCR7, the CD45RO-negative cells used as naive CD8 cells excluded terminally differentiated effector memory CD45RA+ cells. Produced via immunoSEQ multiplex PCR; TCRdb's table is partial and in-frame only. The repertoire holds about 590,000 clones, with about 95% as singletons. The sample consisted of naive CD8+ T cells sorted from blood. Receptor source: a woman in her thirties in good health.

This rearrangement joins TRBV2 to TRBJ2-2; no firm D call. V was clipped by 4 bases and J by 6 bases, with 6 bases between them. The CDR3 is 12 residues long. Germline V lookup: CDR1 SNHLY, CDR2 FYNNEI. The CDR3, as DNA: TGTGCCAGCAGTGTCAAGTCCGGGGAGCTGTTTTTT. It translates to CASSVKSGELFF. Variable domain in full (rest from reference TRBV2 and TRBJ2-2): EPEVTQTPSHQVTQMGQEVILRCVPISNHLYFYWYRQILGQKVEFLVSFYNNEISEKSEIFDDQFSVERPDGSNFTLKIRSTKLEDSAMYFCASSVKSGELFFGEGSRLTVL.

The chain is built from TRBV10-2 and TRBJ2-7, with D unresolved. The CDR3 is 13 residues long. CDR1 is WSHSY, CDR2 SAAADI, per germline. Trimming pared 7 bases from V and 2 bases from J, leaving 12 bases between. In DNA form, the CDR3 reads TGCGCCAGCACCCCCGGCAGTCCCTACGAGCAGTACTTC. It specifies CASTPGSPYEQYF.

The chain employs TRBV28 and TRBJ2-3, with D perhaps TRBD1 (5 bases). The CDR3 has 18 amino acids. The ends were cut back, 1 base at V and 4 bases at J, with 21 bases in the middle. Germline loops: CDR1 MDHEN, CDR2 SYDVKM. The CDR3 region is CASSLLGQLSMLADTQYF. CDR3 nucleotides: TGTGCCAGCAGTTTATTGGGGCAGCTCAGCATGTTAGCAGATACGCAGTATTTT.

This sequence joins TRBV30 and TRBJ2-7; 10 bases line up with TRBD1. Germline CDR1 and CDR2: GTSNPN and SVGIG (reference sequence). This CDR3 comprises 14 residues. V lost 1 base to trimming and J lost 2 bases; unmatched junction nucleotides: 2. The CDR3 loop reads CAWSGGTGAYEQYF. CDR3 DNA sequence: TGTGCCTGGAGTGGGGGGACAGGGGCCTACGAGCAGTACTTC.

The V and J genes are TRBV27 and TRBJ1-1; 8 bases map to TRBD1. CDR1 MNHEY and CDR2 SMNVEV come from the germline V gene (reference sequence). J was trimmed by 4 bases and V by 5 bases; bases with no gene match: 6. The CDR3 is 14 amino acids. CDR3 nucleotides: TGTGCCAGCAGTACGGGACAGGTGGGCACTGAAGCTTTCTTT. This sequence encodes CASSTGQVGTEAFF.